This TCR beta chain was sequenced for a study of shared clonotypes between healthy human individuals. Only in-frame clones appear in the TCRdb table, and some are missing; sequencing was by immunoSEQ multiplex PCR. This sample has around 750,000 clones, with approximately 79% found just once. This clone has at least ten counts. This CDR3 has 14 amino acids. Germline V gene lookup returns CDR1 SGHNT and CDR2 YYREEE (reference sequence). V was shortened by 4 bases and J by 4 bases, with 14 bases between the two germline ends. Sequencing was done on a sample of memory CD4+ T cells sorted from blood. Subset noted: CD45RA-negative fraction. The V and J genes are TRBV5-4 and TRBJ1-2; D is unclear. This clonotype originated in a woman aged 25-40 years in good health. DNA of the CDR3: TGTGCCAGCAGCCCCCCCCAGGACCGCTATGGCTACACCTTC. This codes for CASSPPQDRYGYTF.